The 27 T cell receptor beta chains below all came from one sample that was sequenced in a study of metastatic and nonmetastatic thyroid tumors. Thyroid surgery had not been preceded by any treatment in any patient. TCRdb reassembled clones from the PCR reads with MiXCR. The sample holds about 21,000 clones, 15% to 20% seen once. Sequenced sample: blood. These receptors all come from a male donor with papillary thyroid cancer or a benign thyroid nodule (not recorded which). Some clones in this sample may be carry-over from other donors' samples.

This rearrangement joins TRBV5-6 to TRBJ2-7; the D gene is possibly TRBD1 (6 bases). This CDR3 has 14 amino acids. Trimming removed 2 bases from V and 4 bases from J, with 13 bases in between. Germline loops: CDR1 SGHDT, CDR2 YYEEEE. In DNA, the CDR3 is TGTGCCAGCAGCTTAAGACAGGCCGTTTACGAGCAGTACTTC. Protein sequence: CASSLRQAVYEQYF.

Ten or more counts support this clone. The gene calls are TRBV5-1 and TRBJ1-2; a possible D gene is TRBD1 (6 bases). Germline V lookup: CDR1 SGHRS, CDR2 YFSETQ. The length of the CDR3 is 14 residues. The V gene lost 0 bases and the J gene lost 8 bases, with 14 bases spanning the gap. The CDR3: CASSLVEGEGGYTF. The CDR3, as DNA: TGCGCCAGCAGCTTGGTGGAGGGGGAAGGAGGCTACACCTTC.

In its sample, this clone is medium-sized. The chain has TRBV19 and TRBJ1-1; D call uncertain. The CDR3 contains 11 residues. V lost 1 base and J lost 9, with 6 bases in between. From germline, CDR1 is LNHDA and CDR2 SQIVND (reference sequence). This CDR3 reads CASSIAWKAFF. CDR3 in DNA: TGTGCCAGTAGTATAGCCTGGAAAGCTTTCTTT.

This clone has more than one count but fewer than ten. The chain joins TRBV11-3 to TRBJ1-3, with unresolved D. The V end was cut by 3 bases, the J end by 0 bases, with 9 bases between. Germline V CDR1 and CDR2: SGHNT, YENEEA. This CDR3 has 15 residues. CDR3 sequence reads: CASSLMTSSGNTIYF. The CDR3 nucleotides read TGTGCCAGCAGCTTGATGACCAGCTCTGGAAACACCATATATTTT.

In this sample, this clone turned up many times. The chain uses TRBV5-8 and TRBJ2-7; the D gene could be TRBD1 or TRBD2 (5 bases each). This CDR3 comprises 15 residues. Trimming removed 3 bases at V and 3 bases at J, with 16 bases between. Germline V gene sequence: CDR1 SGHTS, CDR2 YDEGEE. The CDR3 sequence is CASSSAHWGNYEQYF. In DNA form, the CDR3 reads TGTGCCAGCAGCTCCGCCCACTGGGGGAACTACGAGCAGTACTTC.

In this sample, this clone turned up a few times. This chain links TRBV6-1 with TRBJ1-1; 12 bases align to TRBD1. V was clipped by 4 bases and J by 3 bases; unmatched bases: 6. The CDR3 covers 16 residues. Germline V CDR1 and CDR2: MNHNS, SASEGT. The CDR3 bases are TGTGCCAGCAGTGGGGGACAGGGGGCGATGTACACTGAAGCTTTCTTT. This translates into CASSGGQGAMYTEAFF.

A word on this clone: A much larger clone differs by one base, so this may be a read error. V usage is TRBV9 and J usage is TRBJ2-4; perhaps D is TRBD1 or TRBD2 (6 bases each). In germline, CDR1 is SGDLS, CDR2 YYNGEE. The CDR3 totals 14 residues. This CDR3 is CASSARGTRDIHYF. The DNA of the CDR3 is TGTGCCAGCAGCGCTCGGGGGACACGGGACATTCACTACTTC.

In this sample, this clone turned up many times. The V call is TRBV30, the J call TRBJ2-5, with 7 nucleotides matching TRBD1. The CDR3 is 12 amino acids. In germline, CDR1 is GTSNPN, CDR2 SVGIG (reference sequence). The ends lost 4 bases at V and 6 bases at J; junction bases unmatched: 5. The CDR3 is CAWKKGAKTQYF. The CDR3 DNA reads TGTGCCTGGAAAAAGGGGGCGAAGACCCAGTACTTC.

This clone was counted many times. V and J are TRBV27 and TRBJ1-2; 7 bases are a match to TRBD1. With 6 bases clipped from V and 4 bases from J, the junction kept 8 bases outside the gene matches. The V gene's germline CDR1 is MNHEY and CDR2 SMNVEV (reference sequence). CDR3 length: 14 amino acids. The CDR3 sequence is CASSELRTGYGYTF. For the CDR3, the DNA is TGTGCCAGCAGCGAGCTACGGACAGGCTATGGCTACACCTTC.

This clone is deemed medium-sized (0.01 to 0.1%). In DNA, the CDR3 is TGTGCCAGCAGTCCCATACCTGACAGGGTTCACGAGCAGTACTTC. Protein: CASSPIPDRVHEQYF. The chain uses TRBV27 and TRBJ2-7, with 7 positions matching TRBD1. Germline CDR1 reads MNHEY; CDR2 reads SMNVEV (reference sequence). The V segment lost 5 bases and the J segment 5 bases; nucleotides outside the gene matches: 12. The CDR3 is 15 residues long.

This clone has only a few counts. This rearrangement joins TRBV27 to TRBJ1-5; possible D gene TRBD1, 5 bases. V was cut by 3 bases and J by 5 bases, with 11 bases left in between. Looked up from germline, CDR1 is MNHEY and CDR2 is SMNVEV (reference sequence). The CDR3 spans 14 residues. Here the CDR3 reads CASSFGDGHQPQHF. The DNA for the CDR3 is TGTGCCAGCAGTTTTGGGGACGGCCATCAGCCCCAGCATTTT.

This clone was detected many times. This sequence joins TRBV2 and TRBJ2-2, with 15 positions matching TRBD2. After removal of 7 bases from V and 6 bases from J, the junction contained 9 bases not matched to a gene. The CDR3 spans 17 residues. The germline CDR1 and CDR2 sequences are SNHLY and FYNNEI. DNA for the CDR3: TGTGCCAGCATTCCGGGACTAGCGGGAGGAAGAGCCGGGGAGCTGTTTTTT. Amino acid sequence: CASIPGLAGGRAGELFF.

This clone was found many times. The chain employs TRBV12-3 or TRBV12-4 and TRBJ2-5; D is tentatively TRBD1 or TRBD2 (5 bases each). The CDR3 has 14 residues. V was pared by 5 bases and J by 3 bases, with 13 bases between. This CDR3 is CASSTGTAEETQYF. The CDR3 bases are TGTGCCAGCAGTACCGGGACGGCGGAAGAGACCCAGTACTTC.

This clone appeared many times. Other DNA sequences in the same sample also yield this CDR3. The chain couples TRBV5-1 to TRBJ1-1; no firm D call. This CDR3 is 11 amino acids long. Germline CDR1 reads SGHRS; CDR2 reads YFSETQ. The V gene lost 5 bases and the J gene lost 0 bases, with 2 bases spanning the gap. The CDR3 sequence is CASRLNTEAFF. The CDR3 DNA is TGCGCCAGCAGGTTGAACACTGAAGCTTTCTTT.

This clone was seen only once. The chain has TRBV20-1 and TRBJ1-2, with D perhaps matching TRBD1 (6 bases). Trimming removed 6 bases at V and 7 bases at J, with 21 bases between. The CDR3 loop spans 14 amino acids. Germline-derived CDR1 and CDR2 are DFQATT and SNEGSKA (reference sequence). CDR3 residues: CSARSGGLFSGYTF. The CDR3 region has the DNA TGCAGTGCACGATCCGGGGGCTTGTTTTCTGGCTACACCTTC.

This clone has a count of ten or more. In nucleotides, the CDR3 is TGTGCCAGCAGGTCGGGACCAGCTTACGGGGAGCTGTTTTTT. Translating gives CASRSGPAYGELFF. The chain recombines TRBV3-1 with TRBJ2-2; the D gene could be TRBD1 or TRBD2 (5 bases each). CDR3 size: 14 residues. Trimming removed 6 bases at V and 7 bases at J, with 15 bases between. Germline loops: CDR1 LGHDT, CDR2 YNNKEL (reference sequence).

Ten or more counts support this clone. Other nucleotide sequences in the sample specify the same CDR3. The CDR3 DNA is TGCGCCAGCAGCCAAGTGGGGACAGCTAACTATGGCTACACCTTC. Protein: CASSQVGTANYGYTF. V and J are TRBV4-1 and TRBJ1-2, with TRBD1 identical over 7 bases. This CDR3 contains 15 residues. The germline CDR1 and CDR2 sequences are MGHRA and YSYEKL. J lost 0 bases, V lost 1 base, and 2 bases had no gene match.

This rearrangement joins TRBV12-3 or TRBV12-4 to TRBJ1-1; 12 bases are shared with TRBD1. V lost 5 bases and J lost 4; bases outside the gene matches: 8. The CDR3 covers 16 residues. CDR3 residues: CASSNRDRGHLTEAFF. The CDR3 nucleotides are TGTGCCAGCAGTAACCGGGACAGGGGGCATCTCACTGAAGCTTTCTTT.

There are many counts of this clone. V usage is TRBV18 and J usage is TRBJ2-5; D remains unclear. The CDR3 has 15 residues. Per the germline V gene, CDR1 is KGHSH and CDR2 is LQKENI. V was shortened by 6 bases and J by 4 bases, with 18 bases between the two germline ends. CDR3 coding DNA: TGTGCCAGCTCTCGCTACTACCCTTCTAGAGAGACCCAGTACTTC. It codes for CASSRYYPSRETQYF. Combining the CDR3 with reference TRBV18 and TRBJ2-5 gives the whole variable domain NAGVMQNPRHLVRRRGQEARLRCSPMKGHSHVYWYRQLPEEGLKFMVYLQKENIIDESGMPKERFSAEFPKEGPSILRIQQVVRGDSAAYFCASSRYYPSRETQYFGPGTRLLVL.

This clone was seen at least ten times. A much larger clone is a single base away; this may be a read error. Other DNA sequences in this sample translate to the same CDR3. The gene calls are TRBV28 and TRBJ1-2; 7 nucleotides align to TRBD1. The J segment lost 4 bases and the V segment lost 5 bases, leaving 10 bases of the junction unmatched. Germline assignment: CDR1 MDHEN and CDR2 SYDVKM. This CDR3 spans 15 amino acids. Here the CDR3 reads CASSPGTEGGYGYTF. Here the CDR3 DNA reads TGTGCCAGCAGTCCCGGGACAGAAGGGGGCTATGGCTACACCTTC.

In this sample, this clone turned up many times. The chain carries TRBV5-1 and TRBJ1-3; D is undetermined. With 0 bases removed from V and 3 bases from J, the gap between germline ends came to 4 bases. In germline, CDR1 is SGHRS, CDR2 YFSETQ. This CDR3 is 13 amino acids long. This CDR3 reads CASSLGVGNTIYF. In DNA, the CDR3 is TGCGCCAGCAGCTTGGGGGTTGGAAACACCATATATTTT.

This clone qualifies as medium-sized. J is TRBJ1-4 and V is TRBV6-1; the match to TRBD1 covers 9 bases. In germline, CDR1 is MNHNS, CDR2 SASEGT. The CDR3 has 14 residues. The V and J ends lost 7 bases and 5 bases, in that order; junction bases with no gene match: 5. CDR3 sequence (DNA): TGTGCCAGCACCTGGACAGGGGCCAATGAAAAACTGTTTTTT. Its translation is CASTWTGANEKLFF.

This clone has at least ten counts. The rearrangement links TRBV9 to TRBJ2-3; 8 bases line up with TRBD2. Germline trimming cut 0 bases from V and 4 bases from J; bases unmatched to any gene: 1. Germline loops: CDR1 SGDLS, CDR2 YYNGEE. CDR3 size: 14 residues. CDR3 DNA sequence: TGTGCCAGCAGCGTAGCGGGGGGGCCAGATACGCAGTATTTT. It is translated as CASSVAGGPDTQYF. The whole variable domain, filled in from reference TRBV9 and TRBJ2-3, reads DSGVTQTPKHLITATGQRVTLRCSPRSGDLSVYWYQQSLDQGLQFLIQYYNGEERAKGNILERFSAQQFPDLHSELNLSSLELGDSALYFCASSVAGGPDTQYFGPGTRLTVL.

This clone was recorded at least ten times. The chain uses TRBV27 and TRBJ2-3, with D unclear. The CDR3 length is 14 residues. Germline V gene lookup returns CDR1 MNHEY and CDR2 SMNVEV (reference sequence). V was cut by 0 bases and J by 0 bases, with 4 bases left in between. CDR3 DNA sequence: TGTGCCAGCAGTTTATCGGATAGCACAGATACGCAGTATTTT. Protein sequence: CASSLSDSTDTQYF.

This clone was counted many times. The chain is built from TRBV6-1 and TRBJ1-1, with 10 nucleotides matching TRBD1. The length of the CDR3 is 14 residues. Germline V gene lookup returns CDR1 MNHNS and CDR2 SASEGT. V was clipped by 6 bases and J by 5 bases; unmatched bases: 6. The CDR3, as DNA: TGTGCCAGCAGCCGGACAGGGGGGGATACTGAAGCTTTCTTT. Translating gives CASSRTGGDTEAFF.

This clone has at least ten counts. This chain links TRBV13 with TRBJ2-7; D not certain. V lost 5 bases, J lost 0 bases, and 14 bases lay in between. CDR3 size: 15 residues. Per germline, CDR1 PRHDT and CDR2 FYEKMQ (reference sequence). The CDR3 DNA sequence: TGTGCCAGCAGCCAAATGGGCCCTTTCTCCTACGAGCAGTACTTC. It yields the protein CASSQMGPFSYEQYF.

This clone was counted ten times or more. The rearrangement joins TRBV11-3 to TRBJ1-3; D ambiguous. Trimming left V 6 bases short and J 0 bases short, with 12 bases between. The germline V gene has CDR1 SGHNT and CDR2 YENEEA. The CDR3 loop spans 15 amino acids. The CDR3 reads CASRGTASSGNTIYF. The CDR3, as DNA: TGTGCCAGCAGAGGAACAGCTAGCTCTGGAAACACCATATATTTT.